This T cell receptor beta chain appears in the sequencing data of a study of T cells after yellow fever vaccination. The table lists this clonotype with a few counts. Its antigen is unknown. Template switching by 5'RACE produced TCR cDNA, adding a universal primer site and UMIs. TCRdb called the 5' RACE reads again in MiXCR, with one record for every CDR3 protein. The sample consists of around 530,000 distinct CDR3 sequences, about 15% of them appearing once. Study conclusions and caveats: Contamination by abundant bulk-population clonotypes could be present in FACS-sorted repertoires. Only a minor proportion of clonotypes was detected across both CD4 and CD8 compartments.

V dropped 0 bases and J dropped 6 bases, with 15 bases sitting between them. The germline V gene encodes CDR1 LGHDT and CDR2 YNNKEL (reference sequence). The CDR3 contains 16 residues. This specimen was PBMCs, taken about 5 days after the first yellow fever vaccination. The receptor comes from a man younger than 35 who received the YFV17D yellow fever vaccine. The chain carries TRBV3-1 and TRBJ2-1; D possibly corresponds to TRBD2 (7 bases). The CDR3 loop reads CASSQDWWGGSNEQFF. DNA for the CDR3: TGTGCCAGCAGCCAAGATTGGTGGGGGGGCAGCAATGAGCAGTTCTTC.